The rows below give T cell receptor beta chains drawn from one sample of a study of cytomegalovirus exposure and HLA in healthy donors. Profiling relied on immunoSEQ multiplex PCR, and the TCRdb table lists in-frame clones only, not all of them. The data show fewer than 200,000 clones, with 65% to 85% seen just once and around 4.1% held by the top ten. The material sequenced was PBMCs. Source of these receptors: a woman aged 50 to 65 in good health and CMV-seropositive. Each CDR3 is given with its conserved first and last residue. The order of the fields is D gene, V gene, J gene, clone size, CDR3 DNA, CDR3 protein. A D gene is named only where the DNA matches it firmly. Expanded clones get a size class; other rows say once, few or many, or leave the size out.

.	TRBV11-1	TRBJ1-1	.	TGTGCCAGCAGCCGAGGGGGGAACACTGAAGCTTTCTTT	CASSRGGNTEAFF
.	TRBV7-3	TRBJ2-7	.	TGTGCCAGCAGCCGCGGATTTGGATCCTACGAGCAGTACTTC	CASSRGFGSYEQYF
.	TRBV18	TRBJ1-2	.	TGTGCCAGCTCACCAAGGTCGAGGCCCCCTAACTATGGCTACACCTTC	CASSPRSRPPNYGYTF
.	TRBV6-4	TRBJ2-3	once	TGTGCCAGCAGTGACCAGGCCTCCTATCGAGATACGCAGTATTTT	CASSDQASYRDTQYF
TRBD1	TRBV5-4	TRBJ1-2	.	TGTGCCAGCAGCCCCGGGACAGGGGGCGGTGGCTACACCTTC	CASSPGTGGGGYTF
TRBD2	TRBV20-1	TRBJ2-7	.	TGCAGTGCTAGGGCTAGCGGGACTCAGTACTTC	CSARASGTQYF
TRBD1	TRBV6-4	TRBJ2-1	.	TGTGCCAGCAGACGGGACAGGGGAGGCTATGAGCAGTTCTTC	CASRRDRGGYEQFF
TRBD1	TRBV27	TRBJ2-4	few	TGTGCCAGCGGAACCGGGACAGGGACAAACATTCAGTACTTC	CASGTGTGTNIQYF
.	TRBV7-9	TRBJ2-5	.	TGTGCCAGCAGCTTAGGACCAGCCAGGCAAGAGACCCAGTACTTC	CASSLGPARQETQYF
TRBD1	TRBV7-9	TRBJ2-7	.	TGTGCCAGCAGCGATCCCGGACAGGGTGAATTCGGTGGGATCTACGAGCAGTACTTC	CASSDPGQGEFGGIYEQYF
TRBD1	TRBV18	TRBJ2-7	.	TGTGCCAGCTCACCGGGACAGGGAAATGGCGAGCAGTACTTC	CASSPGQGNGEQYF
.	TRBV4-3	TRBJ2-3	once	TGCGCCAGCAGCCAAGGAGGCGGAACCATTACAGATACGCAGTATTTT	CASSQGGGTITDTQYF
TRBD2	TRBV5-1	TRBJ2-3	.	TGCGCCAGCAGTCCGCTAGCGGGGCGCGGGACAGATACGCAGTATTTT	CASSPLAGRGTDTQYF
TRBD1	TRBV28	TRBJ2-7	.	TGTGCCAGCAGTTTCCCAGGGGGCACGGAGAGCTCCTACGAGCAGTACTTC	CASSFPGGTESSYEQYF
.	TRBV6-6	TRBJ2-1	.	TGTGCCAGCAGCTTGAGCGGCTCCTACAATGAGCAGTTCTTC	CASSLSGSYNEQFF
TRBD1	TRBV7-2	TRBJ1-5	.	TGTGCCAGCAGGTCAGGACAGGGCAATCAGCCCCAGCATTTT	CASRSGQGNQPQHF
.	TRBV19	TRBJ2-1	.	TGTGCCAGTAGCCGGAGCTACAATGAGCAGTTCTTC	CASSRSYNEQFF
TRBD1	TRBV11-1	TRBJ2-7	.	TGTGCCAGCAGCTTAGGGCCTCGAACAGGGGGCAACTCCTACGAGCAGTACTTC	CASSLGPRTGGNSYEQYF
.	TRBV27	TRBJ1-1	.	TGTGCCAGCAGCTTTGGGGGGGCTGGCACTGAAGCTTTCTTT	CASSFGGAGTEAFF
TRBD2	TRBV6-5	TRBJ2-7	.	TGTGCCAGCAGTTATGGGACTAGCGGGGACTCCTACGAGCAGTACTTC	CASSYGTSGDSYEQYF
TRBD2	TRBV4-2	TRBJ2-2	once	TGTGCCAGCCAGACTAGCGGGAACACCGGGGAGCTGTTTTTT	CASQTSGNTGELFF
TRBD1	TRBV5-6	TRBJ2-3	.	TGTGCCAGCAGCCACAGACAGGGGGCTTTGACAGATACGCAGTATTTT	CASSHRQGALTDTQYF
TRBD1	TRBV18	TRBJ2-3	.	TGTGCCAGCTCTCCTGACAGGGGGGAAGATACGCAGTATTTT	CASSPDRGEDTQYF
.	TRBV6-1	TRBJ2-7	.	TGTGCCAGCAGTCCGGGGATCAGTTCCTACGAGCAGTACTTC	CASSPGISSYEQYF
.	TRBV18	TRBJ2-3	.	TGTGCCAGCTCACCACGGGGGGGCCGCTCAACTAGCACAGATACGCAGTATTTT	CASSPRGGRSTSTDTQYF
.	TRBV6-1	TRBJ2-7	.	TGTGCCAGCAGTGAAGGTTTAATACGGACAGCTTACGAGCAGTACTTC	CASSEGLIRTAYEQYF
TRBD2	TRBV29-1	TRBJ2-3	few	TGCAGCGTCCTTAGCGGGAGCACAGATACGCAGTATTTT	CSVLSGSTDTQYF
.	TRBV29-1	TRBJ2-1	once	TGCAGCGGGAGCAAGGACTACAATGAGCAGTTCTTC	CSGSKDYNEQFF
.	TRBV11-2	TRBJ1-5	.	TGTGCCAGCAGCTTAGGGATGGGGGGGCCCAATCAGCCCCAGCATTTT	CASSLGMGGPNQPQHF
TRBD2	TRBV9	TRBJ2-5	.	TGTGCCAGCAGCGTTTACGGGGGGGCCAGGGAGACCCAGTACTTC	CASSVYGGARETQYF
TRBD1	TRBV4-2	TRBJ1-2	once	TGTGCCAGCAGCCAAGAGGACCCGACAGGGACCCTTGGCGGCTACACCTTC	CASSQEDPTGTLGGYTF
.	TRBV4-2	TRBJ2-2	.	TGTGCCAGCAGCCAAGGGACTCAGAACACCGGGGAGCTGTTTTTT	CASSQGTQNTGELFF
TRBD1	TRBV5-4	TRBJ2-5	.	TGTGCCAGCAGTTTGTGGACAGGGTTGGAGACCCAGTACTTC	CASSLWTGLETQYF
.	TRBV2	TRBJ1-2	.	TGTGCCAGCAGTTACAGCTCTAACTATGGCTACACCTTC	CASSYSSNYGYTF
TRBD1	TRBV10-3	TRBJ1-6	few	TGTGCCATCAGTGAAGATGGGACAGCTCCCCTCCACTTT	CAISEDGTAPLHF
.	TRBV29-1	TRBJ1-2	once	TGCAGCGTTGAAGATAGGGAGGACCTCGGCTACACCTTC	CSVEDREDLGYTF
TRBD2	TRBV6-5	TRBJ2-7	.	TGTGCCAGCAGGAATAGCGGGTTTTACTACGAGCAGTACTTC	CASRNSGFYYEQYF
TRBD2	TRBV5-4	TRBJ2-5	.	TGTGCCAGCAGTCCTGGCCCTACTAGCGGGAGGGCCCTGGAGACCCAGTACTTC	CASSPGPTSGRALETQYF
.	TRBV11-1	TRBJ2-5	.	TGTGCCAGCAGCTTTACACGTTTAGAGACCCAGTACTTC	CASSFTRLETQYF
.	TRBV6-5	TRBJ2-7	once	TGTGCCAGCAGTTACACGAGGGTTCCTGACCCATACGAGCAGTACTTC	CASSYTRVPDPYEQYF